The 12 T cell receptor beta chains in this list originate from one sample, sequenced in a study of blood T cell repertoires in COVID-19. The method was immunoSEQ multiplex PCR; TCRdb's version includes in-frame clones alone and lacks a portion of them. The data show about 140,000 clones, approximately 90% seen once. Sequenced input: peripheral blood. The receptors were sampled from a woman between 35 and 50 years old with acute or convalescent COVID-19.

This clone has more than one count but fewer than ten. V gene TRBV6-2 or TRBV6-3 combines with J gene TRBJ1-1; D ambiguous. Between the trimmed V and J ends, which lost 0 bases and 5 bases, there was a span of 4 bases. The germline V gene encodes CDR1 MNHEY and CDR2 SVGEGT. This CDR3 contains 12 residues. The chain's CDR3 is CASSYSRTEAFF. As DNA, the CDR3 is TGTGCCAGCAGTTACTCCAGGACTGAAGCTTTCTTT.

In DNA, the CDR3 is TGCAGCGCCCAAAGTGGGGGCATGAACACTGAAGCTTTCTTT. Its translation: CSAQSGGMNTEAFF. The chain employs TRBV29-1 and TRBJ1-1; the D gene is possibly TRBD1 (6 bases). Looked up from germline, CDR1 is SQVTM and CDR2 is ANQGSEA. This CDR3 has 14 residues. Trimming removed 7 bases from V and 0 bases from J, with 15 bases in between.

This clone came up many times. The chain employs TRBV10-3 and TRBJ2-3; 7 bases are a match to TRBD1. Germline values: CDR1 ENHRY, CDR2 SYGVKD. Germline trimming cut 5 bases from V and 7 bases from J; bases unmatched to any gene: 3. The CDR3 has 12 residues. The CDR3 here is CAISPDRYTQYF. The CDR3 nucleotides are TGTGCCATCAGTCCGGACAGGTATACGCAGTATTTT.

V and J are TRBV5-1 and TRBJ1-4, with 9 bases that match TRBD1. Germline trimming cut 6 bases from V and 5 bases from J; bases unmatched to any gene: 2. Germline lookup yields CDR1 SGHRS and CDR2 YFSETQ. The CDR3 extends over 13 amino acids. The CDR3 loop reads CASTGQGNEKLFF. Here the CDR3 DNA reads TGCGCCAGCACCGGACAGGGGAATGAAAAACTGTTTTTT.

The V gene is TRBV19, the J gene TRBJ2-3, with 7 bases identical to TRBD2. V lost 7 bases to trimming and J lost 13 bases; unmatched junction nucleotides: 20. CDR1 LNHDA and CDR2 SQIVND come from the germline V gene (reference sequence). The CDR3 has 15 residues. The CDR3 DNA sequence: TGTGCCAGTACCTCGGGGGGACCGAACGATCCAATCGAGTATTTT. Its translation: CASTSGGPNDPIEYF.

The rearrangement joins TRBV19 to TRBJ2-5; no reliable D call. The CDR3 contains 14 residues. The V end was cut by 2 bases, the J end by 1 base, with 8 bases between. Germline V gene data show CDR1 as LNHDA and CDR2 as SQIVND (reference sequence). The CDR3 loop reads CASSISWAQETQYF. The DNA of the CDR3 is TGTGCCAGTAGTATATCTTGGGCCCAAGAGACCCAGTACTTC.

V usage is TRBV7-9 and J usage is TRBJ1-3; D is unresolved. CDR1 SEHNR and CDR2 FQNEAQ come from the germline V gene (reference sequence). The CDR3 is 16 amino acids. The V gene lost 0 bases and the J gene lost 2 bases, with 11 bases spanning the gap. The CDR3 region has the DNA TGTGCCAGCAGCTTAGCCAGGCCTTATACTGGAAACACCATATATTTT. Amino acids: CASSLARPYTGNTIYF. Based on the CDR3 plus reference TRBV7-9 and TRBJ1-3, the full variable domain is DTGVSQNPRHKITKRGQNVTFRCDPISEHNRLYWYRQTLGQGPEFLTYFQNEAQLEKSRLLSDRFSAERPKGSFSTLEIQRTEQGDSAMYLCASSLARPYTGNTIYFGEGSWLTVV.

The chain links TRBV19 to TRBJ1-6, with TRBD1 matching over 7 bases. CDR1 and CDR2 from the germline V gene are LNHDA and SQIVND (reference sequence). This CDR3 contains 15 residues. The V segment lost 3 bases and the J segment 5 bases; nucleotides outside the gene matches: 4. The CDR3 protein is CASSIDRANNSPLHF. As DNA, the CDR3 is TGTGCCAGTAGTATCGACAGGGCCAATAATTCACCCCTCCACTTT.

This chain links TRBV12-5 with TRBJ2-7, with 8 bases identical to TRBD1. CDR3 length: 15 residues. V lost 7 bases and J lost 2; bases outside the gene matches: 10. The germline CDR1 and CDR2 sequences are LGHNT and FRNRAP. The CDR3 sequence is CASVDIPGQAYEQYF. CDR3 nucleotide sequence: TGTGCTAGTGTCGATATCCCGGGACAGGCCTACGAGCAGTACTTC. Full variable domain (missing parts from reference TRBV12-5 and TRBJ2-7): DARVTQTPRHKVTEMGQEVTMRCQPILGHNTVFWYRQTMMQGLELLAYFRNRAPLDDSGMPKDRFSAEMPDATLATLKIQPSEPRDSAVYFCASVDIPGQAYEQYFGPGTRLTVT.

The rearrangement links TRBV4-1 to TRBJ1-4; the D is unclear. Looked up from germline, CDR1 is MGHRA and CDR2 is YSYEKL. V lost 0 bases and J lost 1, with 6 bases in between. CDR3 length equals 15 residues. This CDR3 is CASSQDEGTNEKLFF. The DNA of the CDR3 is TGCGCCAGCAGCCAAGATGAGGGAACTAATGAAAAACTGTTTTTT.

This chain uses TRBV7-3 with TRBJ2-1; 13 nucleotides match TRBD2. Looked up from germline, CDR1 is SGHTA and CDR2 is FQGTGA. Trimming removed 5 bases from V and 10 bases from J; junction bases left unmatched: 11. CDR3 length equals 16 residues. CDR3 sequence: CASSPGLAGDDEEQFF. The CDR3 DNA is TGTGCCAGCAGCCCCGGACTAGCGGGAGATGATGAGGAGCAGTTCTTC.

The chain links TRBV10-3 to TRBJ2-1, with 8 bases identical to TRBD1. Germline V gives CDR1 ENHRY, CDR2 SYGVKD. This CDR3 is built from 15 residues. V lost 6 bases, J lost 4 bases, and 8 bases stayed unmatched. The CDR3 DNA reads as TGTGCCATCAGCTACGACAGGGGCCGATACAATGAGCAGTTCTTC. This gives the protein CAISYDRGRYNEQFF.